The following is a T cell receptor beta chain sequence with its context. The entry originates in a study of T cells in tuberculosis. Sequencing of TCR-alpha and TCR-beta chains was unpaired. Method: immunoSEQ multiplex PCR; TCRdb's copy keeps in-frame clones and lacks some. The sample gives approximately 58,000 clones, approximately 91% of which show up once; 21% is in the top ten. Cells were sorted from thawed PBMC rested overnight and stained with GMM-loaded CD1B tetramer, viability dye and anti-CD3. The lipid loaded on the CD1B tetramers was C32 glucose monomycolate from Rhodococcus equi. The TCR sequence derives from an adult woman with latent tuberculosis. The sequencing input was CD1b-GMM tetramer-negative cells sorted from PBMCs.

CDR3 DNA sequence: TGTGCCAGCAGGAGGGAAGGAGGCAATCAGCCCCAGCATTTT. It encodes CASRREGGNQPQHF. This chain joins TRBV2 and TRBJ1-5; D is undetermined. CDR3 length: 14 residues. CDR1 and CDR2 (germline): SNHLY, FYNNEI. V shed 6 bases and J shed 2 bases, with 11 bases lying between them.